The 5 T cell receptor beta chains given below trace back to one sample, sequenced in a study of radiation and T cells in renal cell carcinoma. Documented time point: baseline pretreatment blood. Sample treatment: 15 Gy SBRT to primary tumor, nephrectomy 4 weeks later. Sequencing used immunoSEQ multiplex PCR; TCRdb keeps in-frame clones, though not all of them. The repertoire holds about 130,000 clones, with around 84% as singletons. The sample was blood, taken from a patient whose treatment included radiotherapy and nephrectomy. The receptors come from an older woman with renal cell carcinoma.

The V call is TRBV29-1, the J call TRBJ2-1, with TRBD2 identical over 9 bases. Looked up from germline, CDR1 is SQVTM and CDR2 is ANQGSEA. V dropped 4 bases and J dropped 1; count of bases not matched to a gene: 11. The CDR3 has 17 amino acids. The CDR3 reads CSVGIAGGTVSYNEQFF. The CDR3 nucleotides read TGCAGCGTTGGAATCGCGGGGGGGACAGTTTCCTACAATGAGCAGTTCTTC.

The CDR3 loop reads CASTIRAGTRLEQYF. The CDR3 DNA sequence: TGTGCCAGCACCATTCGAGCCGGGACCAGGCTCGAGCAGTACTTC. V is TRBV6-5 and J is TRBJ2-7; D is possibly TRBD1 or TRBD2 (5 bases each). The germline gives CDR1 MNHEY, CDR2 SVGAGI. Trimming took off 7 bases at V and 6 bases at J, with 22 bases between the two ends. The length of the CDR3 is 15 residues.

CDR3 in DNA: TGTGCCAGCAGGGCCGGGACAGTCCCCTCCTACGAGCAGTACTTC. This sequence encodes CASRAGTVPSYEQYF. The chain carries TRBV2 and TRBJ2-7; 7 bases match TRBD1. The germline CDR1 and CDR2 sequences are SNHLY and FYNNEI. Losses at the gene ends were 6 bases for V and 0 bases for J; bases not matched to a gene: 8. The CDR3 runs 15 residues.

The chain is built from TRBV10-3 and TRBJ2-3, with D perhaps TRBD1 (5 bases). Trimming removed 0 bases at V and 1 base at J, with 11 bases between. The germline V gene encodes CDR1 ENHRY and CDR2 SYGVKD. The CDR3 runs 16 residues. CDR3 in amino acids: CAISESGASGTDTQYF. DNA of the CDR3: TGTGCCATCAGTGAGTCTGGGGCCTCTGGCACAGATACGCAGTATTTT.

This chain uses TRBV5-1 with TRBJ1-4; no definite D call. CDR1 is SGHRS and CDR2 is YFSETQ in the germline V gene. V gave up 4 bases and J gave up 2 bases, with 18 bases separating them. The CDR3 covers 17 residues. The CDR3 is CASSPNNGPGTNEKLFF. The CDR3 DNA sequence: TGCGCCAGCAGCCCTAACAATGGTCCGGGCACTAATGAAAAACTGTTTTTT.